Each of the 19 T cell receptor beta chains below was sequenced from the same sample in a study of identical twins. TCRdb itself ran the 5' RACE reads through MiXCR, one entry per CDR3 protein. The table includes around 490,000 distinct CDR3 sequences, approximately 15% detected once. This same sample was also taken into another study, of yellow fever vaccine responses in identical twins.

Material for sequencing was CD4+ T cells sorted from blood. The source of these receptors is a woman under 30 in good health.

A few counts support this clonotype. This chain links TRBV5-8 with TRBJ2-1; D is unclear. From germline, CDR1 is SGHTS and CDR2 YDEGEE. The V end was cut by 5 bases, the J end by 8 bases, with 20 bases between. The CDR3 totals 15 residues. This CDR3 is CASSPRLQQLDEQFF. CDR3 nucleotide sequence: TGTGCCAGCAGTCCACGACTCCAACAGTTGGATGAGCAGTTCTTC.

The gene calls are TRBV5-1 and TRBJ2-3, with 8 bases lining up with TRBD2. Germline V gene data show CDR1 as SGHRS and CDR2 as YFSETQ. CDR3 size: 14 residues. Germline trimming cut 4 bases from V and 4 bases from J; bases unmatched to any gene: 5. The CDR3 DNA sequence: TGCGCCAGCAGCATAGTAGCGGGATCAGATACGCAGTATTTT. The encoded protein is CASSIVAGSDTQYF.

This clonotype was seen a handful of times. The rearrangement joins TRBV18 to TRBJ1-6; D is unclear. CDR1 and CDR2 from the germline V gene are KGHSH and LQKENI. Trimming shortened V by 2 bases and J by 8 bases, and 13 bases separated the two germline ends. The CDR3 is 15 amino acids. The CDR3 loop is CASSPEDSFDSPLHF. CDR3 coding DNA: TGTGCCAGCTCACCAGAAGATTCATTCGATTCACCCCTCCACTTT.

This clonotype was seen only a few times. The genes are TRBV4-3 and TRBJ2-1; 13 bases are shared with TRBD2. Per the germline V gene, CDR1 is LGHNA and CDR2 is YSLEER. V shed 0 bases and J 8 bases; nucleotides not matched to a gene: 16. CDR3 size: 20 residues. The CDR3 DNA is TGCGCCAGCAGCCAAGAGGTCGCGACTAGCGGGAGGCTAGGGAGCCATGAGCAGTTCTTC. Translating gives CASSQEVATSGRLGSHEQFF.

This clonotype was counted ten times or more. The chain combines TRBV6-6 with TRBJ2-5, with D possibly TRBD2 on 7 matching bases. This CDR3 spans 12 amino acids. The germline V gene has CDR1 MNHNY and CDR2 SVGAGI (reference sequence). V shed 9 bases and J shed 5 bases, with 13 bases lying between them. In nucleotides, the CDR3 is TGTGCCAGTAAGGGGGGGGCGGAGACCCAGTACTTC. Amino acid sequence: CASKGGAETQYF.

The gene calls are TRBV20-1 and TRBJ2-7; tentatively, D is TRBD1 (8 bases). V dropped 6 bases and J dropped 6 bases, with 21 bases sitting between them. The CDR3 runs 14 residues. From germline, CDR1 is DFQATT and CDR2 SNEGSKA (reference sequence). The CDR3 sequence: CSAPPTGVAGEQYF. The CDR3 DNA reads TGCAGTGCCCCCCCGACAGGGGTAGCGGGCGAGCAGTACTTC.

This rearrangement joins TRBV7-9 to TRBJ2-5, with TRBD2 identical over 8 bases. V was clipped by 5 bases and J by 1 base; unmatched bases: 9. The CDR3 consists of 16 residues. Germline values: CDR1 SEHNR, CDR2 FQNEAQ (reference sequence). CDR3 DNA: TGTGCCAGCAGCCTCAAGTCCGCGGGGGGCCAAGAGACCCAGTACTTC. This codes for CASSLKSAGGQETQYF.

V and J are TRBV28 and TRBJ2-7; 7 bases map to TRBD1. The CDR3 covers 14 residues. J was trimmed by 5 bases and V by 3 bases; bases with no gene match: 7. The V gene's germline CDR1 is MDHEN and CDR2 SYDVKM. This chain's CDR3 is CASSLTGFTDEQYF. DNA of the CDR3: TGTGCCAGCAGTTTGACAGGGTTCACCGACGAGCAGTACTTC.

The V and J genes are TRBV20-1 and TRBJ2-3; 14 positions agree with TRBD2. The V and J ends lost 6 bases and 8 bases, in that order; junction bases with no gene match: 1. Germline CDR1 is DFQATT and CDR2 is SNEGSKA (reference sequence). CDR3 length: 12 amino acids. The CDR3 nucleotides read TGCAGTGCCGGACTAGCGGGGGGTACGCAGTATTTT. This gives the protein CSAGLAGGTQYF.

This clonotype was recorded many times. The V gene is TRBV6-1, the J gene TRBJ2-3; a possible D gene is TRBD2 (6 bases). Trimming cost V 6 bases and J 6 bases, with 16 bases left between them. Germline CDR1 reads MNHNS; CDR2 reads SASEGT. This CDR3 comprises 14 residues. The CDR3, as DNA: TGTGCCAGCAGGCGGGGACGAGGGAAGGATACGCAGTATTTT. Amino acids: CASRRGRGKDTQYF.

In its sample, this clonotype was seen a few times. This chain connects TRBV6-1 to TRBJ2-7; D remains unclear. Germline V gives CDR1 MNHNS, CDR2 SASEGT. V lost 7 bases and J lost 2, with 15 bases in between. The CDR3 loop spans 14 amino acids. The CDR3 sequence is CASTPADKPYEQYF. The CDR3 DNA reads TGTGCCAGCACCCCAGCCGACAAACCCTACGAGCAGTACTTC.

This chain links TRBV5-1 with TRBJ2-3; 9 nucleotides match TRBD2. This CDR3 contains 15 residues. Germline V gives CDR1 SGHRS, CDR2 YFSETQ. Unmatched junction bases numbered 6, after V lost 5 bases and J lost 2 bases. CDR3 residues: CASRVSGSFTDTQYF. CDR3 nucleotides: TGCGCCAGCAGGGTTAGCGGGAGTTTCACAGATACGCAGTATTTT.

This clonotype was seen a handful of times. The V and J genes are TRBV11-2 and TRBJ1-1, with D possibly being TRBD1 (5 bases). Germline CDR1 reads SGHAT; CDR2 reads FQNNGV. The CDR3 is 16 residues long. The germline V and J ends were trimmed by 7 bases and 3 bases, with 21 bases remaining between them. The CDR3 region is CASTQLWTRADTEAFF. The CDR3 nucleotides are TGTGCCAGCACCCAACTTTGGACCAGGGCTGACACTGAAGCTTTCTTT.

The table lists this clonotype with a few counts. The chain employs TRBV12-3 or TRBV12-4 and TRBJ1-4; D unresolved. V was trimmed by 5 bases and J by 12 bases, leaving 10 bases between them. The CDR3 spans 11 residues. CDR3 protein: CASSTAAELFF. The CDR3 DNA is TGTGCCAGCAGTACAGCGGCGGAACTGTTTTTT.

The table lists this clonotype with many counts. The chain joins TRBV6-1 to TRBJ1-2, with D perhaps matching TRBD1 (6 bases). Trimming took 5 bases from V and 4 from J, leaving 17 bases between them. This CDR3 has 15 amino acids. Germline V gives CDR1 MNHNS, CDR2 SASEGT. The CDR3 here is CASSPGDTTSYGYTF. DNA of the CDR3: TGTGCCAGCAGTCCCGGGGACACAACATCCTATGGCTACACCTTC.

The chain uses TRBV27 and TRBJ2-7, with 9 positions matching TRBD1. J was trimmed by 4 bases and V by 10 bases; bases with no gene match: 5. Germline V lookup: CDR1 MNHEY, CDR2 SMNVEV (reference sequence). The CDR3 has 12 residues. The CDR3 DNA reads TGTGCCAATTGGACAGGGGAGTACGAGCAGTACTTC. Translated: CANWTGEYEQYF.

This clonotype was detected only a few times. This chain connects TRBV6-2 or TRBV6-3 to TRBJ2-7, with D tentatively TRBD2 (5 bases). Germline V gives CDR1 MNHEY, CDR2 SVGEGT. CDR3 length: 14 amino acids. Trimming removed 0 bases from V and 7 bases from J, with 13 bases in between. CDR3 nucleotides: TGTGCCAGCAGTTACTCCGACCTCACGGGGGAGCAGTACTTC. Translating it yields CASSYSDLTGEQYF.

This CDR3 reads CASSGSGIYEQYF. The DNA of the CDR3 is TGCGCCAGCAGCGGGAGCGGGATCTACGAGCAGTACTTC. The J gene is TRBJ2-7, the V gene TRBV5-1; TRBD2 matches at 7 bases. The CDR3 length is 13 residues. The germline V gene has CDR1 SGHRS and CDR2 YFSETQ. The ends lost 4 bases at V and 3 bases at J; junction bases unmatched: 4.

V usage is TRBV3-1 and J usage is TRBJ2-2; possibly TRBD1 for D (6 bases). The CDR3 totals 10 residues. Trimming removed 6 bases from V and 13 bases from J, with 9 bases in between. Per the germline V gene, CDR1 is LGHDT and CDR2 is YNNKEL (reference sequence). This CDR3 is CASSQGRLFF. The DNA of the CDR3 is TGTGCCAGCAGTCAGGGGCGGCTGTTTTTT.